The 16 T cell receptor beta chains below come from one sample, sequenced in a study of vaccination and CD4 T cells after COVID-19. Sequencing of cultured CD4+ T cell DNA used the Oncomine TCR Beta short-read assay. TCRdb independently ran MiXCR on the PCR reads; one entry per CDR3 protein. The sample yields around 15,000 distinct CDR3 sequences, 30% to 45% seen once. Their target antigens are unknown. Treatment meaning: approximately 9-day PBMC culture with coronavirus spike peptide pools or control peptides (ViraFEST assay). Sequencing was done on a sample of cultured CD4+ T cells from blood. The receptors were sampled from a human donor with COVID-19.

V and J are TRBV5-4 and TRBJ2-3; tentatively, D is TRBD1 or TRBD2 (5 bases each). This CDR3 is 14 amino acids long. CDR1 SGHNT and CDR2 YYREEE come from the germline V gene (reference sequence). Trimming cost V 0 bases and J 9 bases, with 14 bases left between them. The CDR3 coding sequence is TGTGCCAGCAGCTTGGGGGACCAAGCCGGCACGCAGTATTTT. Translation gives CASSLGDQAGTQYF.

The rearrangement joins TRBV3-1 to TRBJ1-5, with TRBD1 matching 8 bases. The CDR3 runs 14 residues. Germline CDR1 reads LGHDT; CDR2 reads YNNKEL (reference sequence). J gave up 6 bases and V 3 bases, and 4 bases lay outside the gene matches. The CDR3 reads CASSHGGTGQPQHF. The CDR3 nucleotides are TGTGCCAGCAGCCATGGGGGGACAGGTCAGCCCCAGCATTTT.

The rearrangement links TRBV6-2 or TRBV6-3 to TRBJ1-5; no reliable D call. The CDR3 runs 16 residues. Trimming stripped 4 bases from V and 4 bases from J, with 17 bases between. Germline V gene sequence: CDR1 MNHEY, CDR2 SVGEGT. In DNA, the CDR3 is TGTGCCAGCAGTTTGTCGGCCCGTGCGGGAAATCAGCCCCAGCATTTT. Translated: CASSLSARAGNQPQHF.

By proportion, this clonotype is medium-sized (0.01 to 0.1%). The gene calls are TRBV6-1 and TRBJ1-6; 8 positions agree with TRBD1. J gave up 9 bases and V 6 bases, and 13 bases lay outside the gene matches. The CDR3 runs 16 residues. Germline V gives CDR1 MNHNS, CDR2 SASEGT. The CDR3 here is CASSSGQGPSGSPLHF. CDR3 nucleotides: TGTGCCAGCAGCTCCGGACAGGGCCCGTCGGGTTCACCCCTCCACTTT.

The count of this clonotype is one. The chain links TRBV27 to TRBJ2-3; TRBD2 matches at 11 bases. CDR3 length: 16 residues. V lost 8 bases, J lost 0 bases, and 7 bases stayed unmatched. Germline CDR1 and CDR2: MNHEY and SMNVEV (reference sequence). The CDR3, as DNA: TGTGCCAGCGGCCTAGCGGGGGGATCGAGCACAGATACGCAGTATTTT. Translation gives CASGLAGGSSTDTQYF.

The V gene is TRBV7-8, the J gene TRBJ2-5; D perhaps matches TRBD2 (6 bases). Trimming removed 5 bases at V and 1 base at J, with 14 bases between. Per the germline V gene, CDR1 is SGHVS and CDR2 is FQNEAQ. This CDR3 comprises 15 residues. As DNA, the CDR3 is TGTGCCAGCAGCGGCCGTCTGGGAGGCCAAGAGACCCAGTACTTC. Translation: CASSGRLGGQETQYF.

This clonotype has only a few counts. The chain couples TRBV7-9 to TRBJ2-2; D assignment may be TRBD1 or TRBD2 (6 bases each). Trimming removed 3 bases from V and 0 bases from J, with 8 bases in between. CDR3 length: 15 amino acids. Per germline, CDR1 SEHNR and CDR2 FQNEAQ (reference sequence). DNA for the CDR3: TGTGCCAGCAGCTTTGGGGGGCCGAACACCGGGGAGCTGTTTTTT. This sequence encodes CASSFGGPNTGELFF.

This clonotype was recorded a few times. The CDR3 sequence is CASSSQGVGYTF. CDR3 DNA: TGTGCCAGCAGTTCCCAGGGGGTTGGCTACACCTTC. The chain carries TRBV28 and TRBJ1-2; 7 bases are a match to TRBD1. Germline V lookup: CDR1 MDHEN, CDR2 SYDVKM. The CDR3 is 12 residues long. V shed 4 bases, J shed 7 bases, and the junction held 3 bases outside the gene matches.

This chain connects TRBV5-6 to TRBJ1-1; D possibly corresponds to TRBD1 (5 bases). The ends were cut back, 1 base at V and 1 base at J, with 14 bases in the middle. The CDR3 contains 16 residues. The germline CDR1 and CDR2 sequences are SGHDT and YYEEEE. CDR3 loop: CASSLWGLGKNTEAFF. The CDR3 DNA follows: TGTGCCAGCAGCTTGTGGGGGTTGGGGAAGAACACTGAAGCTTTCTTT.

The table lists this clonotype with a few counts. The V and J genes are TRBV7-8 and TRBJ1-1; no clear D gene. This CDR3 contains 19 residues. Trimming took off 0 bases at V and 5 bases at J, with 25 bases between the two ends. CDR1 and CDR2 from the germline V gene are SGHVS and FQNEAQ. The DNA of the CDR3 is TGTGCCAGCAGCTTAGCGGCAAACACTGAGAACAGCAAGAGGACTGAAGCTTTCTTT. This sequence encodes CASSLAANTENSKRTEAFF.

CDR3 residues: CASSSGREQYF. CDR3 sequence (DNA): TGTGCCAGCAGTTCCGGCCGGGAGCAGTACTTC. This sequence joins TRBV6-2 or TRBV6-3 and TRBJ2-7, with D unclear. Germline V gene data show CDR1 as MNHEY and CDR2 as SVGEGT. V was cut by 4 bases and J by 7 bases, with 8 bases left in between. This CDR3 is built from 11 residues.

The rearrangement uses TRBV7-2 and TRBJ2-1, with a weak D call TRBD2 (7 bases). Deletions cut 2 bases from V and 1 base from J, with 15 bases between. The CDR3 is 17 amino acids. In germline, CDR1 is SGHTA, CDR2 FQGNSA. The CDR3 DNA reads as TGTGCCAGCAGCTTATTGGTCCGGGGGGCATCCTACAATGAGCAGTTCTTC. The encoded protein is CASSLLVRGASYNEQFF.

The genes are TRBV4-1 and TRBJ1-5; 7 positions match TRBD1. Germline values: CDR1 MGHRA, CDR2 YSYEKL. V was pared by 9 bases and J by 0 bases, with 8 bases of the junction left unmatched. The CDR3 consists of 15 residues. The CDR3 sequence: CARKQGKNSNQPQHF. DNA for the CDR3: TGCGCCAGAAAACAGGGGAAGAATAGCAATCAGCCCCAGCATTTT.

This rearrangement joins TRBV11-3 to TRBJ1-1, with a possible D match to TRBD1 (5 bases). CDR1 and CDR2 from the germline V gene are SGHNT and YENEEA. The CDR3 is made up of 14 amino acids. V was pared by 3 bases and J by 4 bases, with 12 bases between. In DNA, the CDR3 is TGTGCCAGCAGCTTTGGGCGGGGGAGCACTGAAGCTTTCTTT. Translated, it gives CASSFGRGSTEAFF.

This rearrangement joins TRBV2 to TRBJ1-2, with TRBD1 identical over 7 bases. The CDR3 is 15 amino acids. V gave up 3 bases and J gave up 2 bases; unmatched junction bases: 6. Per the germline V gene, CDR1 is SNHLY and CDR2 is FYNNEI. CDR3 DNA sequence: TGTGCCAGCAGTGATAGGGCAGGGGGAAACTATGGCTACACCTTC. Encoded protein: CASSDRAGGNYGYTF.

The chain couples TRBV19 to TRBJ1-1, with D unresolved. This CDR3 is built from 15 residues. Germline CDR1 reads LNHDA; CDR2 reads SQIVND (reference sequence). The V end was cut by 1 base, the J end by 0 bases, with 9 bases between. The CDR3, as DNA: TGTGCCAGTAGTATAGTCTCCACCATGAACACTGAAGCTTTCTTT. This sequence encodes CASSIVSTMNTEAFF.